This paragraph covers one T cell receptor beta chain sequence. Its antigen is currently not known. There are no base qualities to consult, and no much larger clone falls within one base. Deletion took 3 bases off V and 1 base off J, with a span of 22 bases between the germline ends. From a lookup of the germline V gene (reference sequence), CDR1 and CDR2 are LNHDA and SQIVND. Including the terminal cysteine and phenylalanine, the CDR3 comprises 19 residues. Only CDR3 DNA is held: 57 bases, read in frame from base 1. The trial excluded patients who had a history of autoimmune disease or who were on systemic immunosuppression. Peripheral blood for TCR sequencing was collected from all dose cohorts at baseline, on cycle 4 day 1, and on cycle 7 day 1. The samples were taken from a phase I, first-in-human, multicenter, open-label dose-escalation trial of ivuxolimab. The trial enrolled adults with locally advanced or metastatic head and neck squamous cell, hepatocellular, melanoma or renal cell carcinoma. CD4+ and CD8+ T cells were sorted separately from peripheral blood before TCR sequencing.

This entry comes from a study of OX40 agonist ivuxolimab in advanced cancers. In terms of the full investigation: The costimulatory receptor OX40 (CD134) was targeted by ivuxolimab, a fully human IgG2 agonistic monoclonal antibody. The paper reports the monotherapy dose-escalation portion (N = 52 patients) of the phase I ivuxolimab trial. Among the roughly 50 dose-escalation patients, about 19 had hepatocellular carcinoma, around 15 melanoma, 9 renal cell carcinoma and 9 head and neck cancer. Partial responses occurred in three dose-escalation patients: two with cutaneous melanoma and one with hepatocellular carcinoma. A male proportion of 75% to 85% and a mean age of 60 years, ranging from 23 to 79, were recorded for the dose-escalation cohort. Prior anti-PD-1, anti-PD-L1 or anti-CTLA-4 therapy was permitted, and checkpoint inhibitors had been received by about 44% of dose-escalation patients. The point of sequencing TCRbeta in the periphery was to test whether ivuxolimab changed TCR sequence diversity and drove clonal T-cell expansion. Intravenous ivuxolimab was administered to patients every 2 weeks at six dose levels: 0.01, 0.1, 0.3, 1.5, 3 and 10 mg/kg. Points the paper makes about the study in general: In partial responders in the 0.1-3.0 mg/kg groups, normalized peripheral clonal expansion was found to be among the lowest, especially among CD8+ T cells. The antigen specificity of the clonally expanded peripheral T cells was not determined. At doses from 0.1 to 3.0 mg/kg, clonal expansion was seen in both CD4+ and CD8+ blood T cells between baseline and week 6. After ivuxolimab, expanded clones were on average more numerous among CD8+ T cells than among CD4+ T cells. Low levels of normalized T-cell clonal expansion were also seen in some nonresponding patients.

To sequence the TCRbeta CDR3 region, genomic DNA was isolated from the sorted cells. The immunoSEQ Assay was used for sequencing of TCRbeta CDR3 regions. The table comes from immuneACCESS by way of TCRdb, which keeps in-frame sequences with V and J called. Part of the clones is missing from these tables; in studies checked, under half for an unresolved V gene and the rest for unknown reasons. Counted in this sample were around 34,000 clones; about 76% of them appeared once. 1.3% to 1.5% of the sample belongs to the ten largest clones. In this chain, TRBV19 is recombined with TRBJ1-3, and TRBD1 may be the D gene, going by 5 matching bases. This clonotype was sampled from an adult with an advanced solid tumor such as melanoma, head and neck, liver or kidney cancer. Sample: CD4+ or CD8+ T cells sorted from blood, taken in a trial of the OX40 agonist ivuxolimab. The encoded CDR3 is CASSIGGSRAPRSGNTIYF. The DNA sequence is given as TGTGCCAGTAGTATTGGGGGAAGCAGGGCGCCCCGATCTGGAAACACCATATATTTT. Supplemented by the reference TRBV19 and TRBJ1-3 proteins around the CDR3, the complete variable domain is DGGITQSPKYLFRKEGQNVTLSCEQNLNHDAMYWYRQDPGQGLRLIYYSQIVNDFQKGDIAEGYSVSREKKESFPLTVTSAQKNPTAFYLCASSIGGSRAPRSGNTIYFGEGSWLTVV.